The source of this TCR beta chain is a study of siplizumab effects on memory and regulatory T cells. Germline CDR1 reads SGHTA; CDR2 reads FQGTGA. The CDR3 loop spans 15 amino acids. V shed 5 bases and J shed 4 bases, with 16 bases lying between them. Sequencing was performed with immunoSEQ multiplex PCR; in TCRdb, only in-frame clones are kept and a portion is missing. Here the sample spans about 100,000 clones, 75% to 95% being singletons. The sequence was collected from a human donor in good health. Some clones in this sample may be carry-over from other donors' samples. The rearrangement joins TRBV7-3 to TRBJ2-3, with D maybe TRBD2 (5 bases). Input material: CD4+ T cells sorted from blood. The CDR3 DNA is TGTGCCAGCAGCCAAAACGGGGAATGGGCAGATACGCAGTATTTT. Translation: CASSQNGEWADTQYF.